The entry below gives a single T cell receptor beta chain sequence along with its context. Its matching antigen is unknown. Using its own MiXCR run on the reads, TCRdb lists one record per CDR3 protein. Counted here are around 310,000 distinct CDR3 sequences, roughly 29% occurring once; the ten biggest clones make up roughly 20%. This sample was taken from a study of T cell repertoires in cytomegalovirus infection. The CDR3 totals 13 residues. The germline CDR1 and CDR2 sequences are SNHLY and FYNNEI. The V end lost 1 base, the J end lost 7 bases, and 8 bases lay between the germline ends. The chain links TRBV2 to TRBJ2-1; D gene uncertain. This clonotype was obtained from a human donor in good health (CMV status not recorded). Some clones in this sample may be carry-over from other donors' samples. Source: cultured PBMCs, taken from culture after CMV antigen stimulation. CDR3 protein: CASSEDAVNEQFF. The CDR3 bases are TGTGCCAGCAGTGAAGATGCGGTGAATGAGCAGTTCTTC.